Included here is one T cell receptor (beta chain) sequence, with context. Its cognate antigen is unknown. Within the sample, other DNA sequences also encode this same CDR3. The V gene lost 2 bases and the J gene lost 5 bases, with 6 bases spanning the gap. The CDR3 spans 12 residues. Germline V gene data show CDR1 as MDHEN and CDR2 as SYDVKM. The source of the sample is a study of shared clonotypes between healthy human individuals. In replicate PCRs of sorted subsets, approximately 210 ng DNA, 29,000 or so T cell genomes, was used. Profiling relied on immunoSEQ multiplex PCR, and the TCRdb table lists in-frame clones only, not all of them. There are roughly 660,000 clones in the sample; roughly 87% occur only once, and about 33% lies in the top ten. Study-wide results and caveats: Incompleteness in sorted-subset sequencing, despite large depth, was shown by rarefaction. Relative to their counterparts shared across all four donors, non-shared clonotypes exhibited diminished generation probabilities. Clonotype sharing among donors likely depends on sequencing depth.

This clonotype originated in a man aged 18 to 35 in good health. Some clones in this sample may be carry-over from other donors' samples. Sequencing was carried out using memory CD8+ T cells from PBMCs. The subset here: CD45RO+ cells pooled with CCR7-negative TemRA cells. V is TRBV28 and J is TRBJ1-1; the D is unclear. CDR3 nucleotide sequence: TGTGCCAGCAGTTTAGGAAGAACTGAAGCTTTCTTT. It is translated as CASSLGRTEAFF. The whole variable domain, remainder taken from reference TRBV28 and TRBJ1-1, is DVKVTQSSRYLVKRTGEKVFLECVQDMDHENMFWYRQDPGLGLRLIYFSYDVKMKEKGDIPEGYSVSREKKERFSLILESASTNQTSMYLCASSLGRTEAFFGQGTRLTVV.